The 19 T cell receptor beta chains presented below share a single source sample, sequenced in a study of T-cell memory formation after mild COVID-19. TCRdb ran MiXCR on the 5' RACE reads and lists one entry per CDR3 protein. The repertoire holds about 430,000 distinct CDR3 sequences, with 20% to 25% as singletons. The sequenced sample was PBMCs or a T cell subset sorted from them (not recorded which). The receptors shown here come from an adult woman who had mild COVID-19 (a few samples of this study predate the infection). Cell type and time point are not known.

The chain uses TRBV4-1 and TRBJ2-3; D is perhaps TRBD1 (5 bases). This CDR3 comprises 14 residues. Trimming took 3 bases from V and 4 from J, leaving 11 bases between them. Germline loops: CDR1 MGHRA, CDR2 YSYEKL. The CDR3 protein is CASSHRVPADTQYF. CDR3 nucleotide sequence: TGCGCCAGCAGCCACAGGGTTCCCGCAGATACGCAGTATTTT.

J is TRBJ2-2 and V is TRBV29-1, with TRBD1 matching over 9 bases. The V gene end was trimmed by 3 bases and the J gene end by 3 bases; junction bases not matched to a gene: 5. Germline CDR1 SQVTM, CDR2 ANQGSEA. The CDR3 is made up of 15 amino acids. The DNA of the CDR3 is TGCAGCGTTGAGGCCCGGGACAGGGACACCGGGGAGCTGTTTTTT. Amino acids: CSVEARDRDTGELFF.

The J gene is TRBJ2-2, the V gene TRBV12-3 or TRBV12-4; TRBD2 matches at 14 bases. The CDR3 spans 18 residues. J gave up 4 bases and V 5 bases, and 9 bases lay outside the gene matches. CDR3 sequence: CASSPIGTSGGITGELFF. The CDR3 DNA reads TGTGCCAGCAGTCCCATCGGGACTAGCGGGGGAATCACCGGGGAGCTGTTTTTT.

The table lists this clonotype with many counts. The chain carries TRBV20-1 and TRBJ2-7; 8 nucleotides line up with TRBD2. CDR1 and CDR2 from the germline V gene are DFQATT and SNEGSKA (reference sequence). CDR3 length equals 14 residues. J was trimmed by 5 bases and V by 0 bases; bases with no gene match: 6. This CDR3 is CSARDGREGNEQYF. The CDR3, as DNA: TGCAGTGCTAGAGATGGTCGGGAGGGCAACGAGCAGTACTTC.

The chain joins TRBV7-8 to TRBJ1-1; TRBD1 aligns across 10 bases. There are 14 residues in the CDR3. With 7 bases clipped from V and 5 bases from J, the junction kept 7 bases outside the gene matches. The germline CDR1 and CDR2 sequences are SGHVS and FQNEAQ. The CDR3 coding sequence is TGTGCCAGCAACGACAGGGGGCGAGGGACTGAAGCTTTCTTT. It codes for CASNDRGRGTEAFF.

Only a few counts were recorded for this clonotype. As DNA, the CDR3 is TGCGCCAGCAGCTCCGCAGGGGGCGCGAACACCGGGGAGCTGTTTTTT. Residues: CASSSAGGANTGELFF. This chain connects TRBV5-1 to TRBJ2-2; TRBD1 matches at 8 bases. Germline lookup yields CDR1 SGHRS and CDR2 YFSETQ. The ends lost 3 bases at V and 0 bases at J; junction bases unmatched: 4. CDR3 length: 16 residues.

The gene calls are TRBV20-1 and TRBJ2-3; the match to TRBD2 covers 10 bases. The J segment lost 1 base and the V segment lost 2 bases, leaving 3 bases of the junction unmatched. The CDR3 consists of 15 residues. Germline V CDR1 and CDR2: DFQATT, SNEGSKA (reference sequence). This chain's CDR3 is CSARSGRGGTDTQYF. The CDR3 DNA is TGCAGTGCTAGAAGCGGGAGGGGGGGCACAGATACGCAGTATTTT.

This clonotype turned up a few times. The gene calls are TRBV9 and TRBJ2-7, with TRBD2 matching over 13 bases. The CDR3 extends over 14 amino acids. V dropped 3 bases and J dropped 5; count of bases not matched to a gene: 2. In germline, CDR1 is SGDLS, CDR2 YYNGEE. The CDR3 DNA reads TGTGCCAGCAGCGGGACTAGCGGGAGCCACGAGCAGTACTTC. Translating it yields CASSGTSGSHEQYF.

This clonotype came up a few times. The chain links TRBV6-6 to TRBJ1-1; D is possibly TRBD1 (5 bases). V was pared by 0 bases and J by 4 bases, with 12 bases between. Germline V lookup: CDR1 MNHNY, CDR2 SVGAGI (reference sequence). The CDR3 is 15 residues long. The CDR3 coding sequence is TGTGCCAGCAGTTACTCGGGGGTTATCGGCACTGAAGCTTTCTTT. Translating gives CASSYSGVIGTEAFF.

This clonotype has a single count. The V and J genes are TRBV6-6 and TRBJ2-7; the D gene is possibly TRBD1 (5 bases). Trimming removed 6 bases from V and 0 bases from J, with 9 bases in between. Looked up from germline, CDR1 is MNHNY and CDR2 is SVGAGI (reference sequence). The CDR3 has 13 residues. CDR3 nucleotides: TGTGCCAGCAGGACAGCTCACTCCTACGAGCAGTACTTC. Translated, it gives CASRTAHSYEQYF.

This clonotype has more than one count but fewer than ten. CDR3 coding DNA: TGTGCCAGCAGTCTTAGCGGGGGGGCTGAGTTCTTC. Translation: CASSLSGGAEFF. J is TRBJ2-1 and V is TRBV12-3 or TRBV12-4; TRBD2 matches 11 bases. Losses at the gene ends were 5 bases for V and 14 bases for J; bases not matched to a gene: 5. CDR3 length equals 12 residues.

This clonotype appeared a few times. The gene calls are TRBV10-3 and TRBJ2-1, with D hard to call. CDR3 size: 14 residues. The V gene's germline CDR1 is ENHRY and CDR2 SYGVKD. V lost 2 bases and J 2 bases, leaving 7 bases between the germline ends. This CDR3 reads CAISERITYNEQFF. The DNA of the CDR3 is TGTGCCATCAGTGAGCGGATAACCTACAATGAGCAGTTCTTC.

This sequence joins TRBV2 and TRBJ2-2; TRBD1 might be the D (6 bases). CDR3 length: 16 amino acids. V lost 7 bases and J 4 bases, leaving 19 bases between the germline ends. Germline V gene sequence: CDR1 SNHLY, CDR2 FYNNEI. The CDR3 loop reads CASTFFNRVRTGELFF. DNA for the CDR3: TGTGCCAGCACTTTCTTCAACAGGGTTCGCACCGGGGAGCTGTTTTTT.

The sample holds a few counts of this clonotype. V is TRBV7-9 and J is TRBJ2-2; TRBD1 matches at 7 bases. After removal of 3 bases from V and 7 bases from J, the junction contained 14 bases not matched to a gene. The CDR3 runs to 17 residues. Germline CDR1 reads SEHNR; CDR2 reads FQNEAQ (reference sequence). DNA for the CDR3: TGTGCCAGCAGCTTCTCCGACAGGGACCGCCGGGGCGGGGAGCTGTTTTTT. As protein: CASSFSDRDRRGGELFF. Together with reference TRBV7-9 and TRBJ2-2, the CDR3 gives the full variable domain: DTGVSQNPRHKITKRGQNVTFRCDPISEHNRLYWYRQTLGQGPEFLTYFQNEAQLEKSRLLSDRFSAERPKGSFSTLEIQRTEQGDSAMYLCASSFSDRDRRGGELFFGEGSRLTVL.

This clonotype was picked up a small number of times. The rearrangement uses TRBV12-3 or TRBV12-4 and TRBJ2-7; TRBD1 aligns across 8 bases. Trimming took 5 bases from V and 5 from J; bases not matched to a gene: 5. The CDR3 sequence is 13 residues long. Written as DNA, the CDR3 is TGTGCCAGCAGTCATCAGGGGGCCAACGAGCAGTACTTC. This encodes CASSHQGANEQYF.

CDR3 DNA: TGTGCCAGCAGCGCTTCCCCCGGGGGGCCCCAGCATTTT. It specifies CASSASPGGPQHF. The chain has TRBV11-2 and TRBJ1-5, with TRBD1 as a possible D gene (5 bases). From germline, CDR1 is SGHAT and CDR2 FQNNGV. V gave up 5 bases and J gave up 9 bases, with 14 bases separating them. CDR3 length equals 13 residues.

V usage is TRBV11-2 and J usage is TRBJ2-7, with 12 bases fitting TRBD2. The V gene end was trimmed by 3 bases and the J gene end by 0 bases; junction bases not matched to a gene: 3. The CDR3 loop spans 16 amino acids. Germline loops: CDR1 SGHAT, CDR2 FQNNGV. CDR3 bases: TGTGCCAGCAGCTTTAAGGGACTAGCGGGCTCCTACGAGCAGTACTTC. This codes for CASSFKGLAGSYEQYF.

The gene calls are TRBV20-1 and TRBJ2-2; 8 bases match TRBD1. Germline V CDR1 and CDR2: DFQATT, SNEGSKA (reference sequence). Trimming cost V 0 bases and J 4 bases; bases outside gene matches: 7. The length of the CDR3 is 16 residues. DNA of the CDR3: TGCAGTGCTAGAGATGCAGGACAGGGAAGCACCGGGGAGCTGTTTTTT. It codes for CSARDAGQGSTGELFF.

This clonotype was detected a few times. This chain links TRBV18 with TRBJ1-2, with D maybe TRBD1 (5 bases). Trimming took 2 bases from V and 0 from J, leaving 7 bases between them. Germline V lookup: CDR1 KGHSH, CDR2 LQKENI. There are 14 residues in the CDR3. CDR3 amino acids: CASSPGAANYGYTF. The CDR3 nucleotides are TGTGCCAGCTCACCAGGGGCAGCTAACTATGGCTACACCTTC.